This T cell receptor (beta chain) was obtained from a study of blood T cell repertoires in COVID-19. For the study at large: From the United States, Italy and Spain came samples of acute and convalescent COVID-19. In each case, the material was cDNA or gDNA derived from T cells, B-cell-depleted T cells, or PBMCs.

Per the study methods: Estimated nucleated cell counts came from reference gene primer amplification. Some clones are missing from TCRdb's copy, which holds only in-frame ones; the method was immunoSEQ multiplex PCR. V, J and clone size are those of that table, while D and trimming were read from the DNA. The sample consists of 60,000 to 80,000 clones, 88% of them appearing once. The CDR3 contains 18 residues. The V gene end was trimmed by 5 bases and the J gene end by 1 base; junction bases not matched to a gene: 5. Germline values: CDR1 MDHEN, CDR2 SYDVKM. Material for sequencing was peripheral blood. The V and J genes are TRBV28 and TRBJ2-4; 16 nucleotides match TRBD2. The sequence came from a human donor in a cohort sampled during active COVID-19. The DNA for the CDR3 is TGTGCCAGCAGTCAAGGGACTAGCGGGGGGGCTGCCAAAAACATTCAGTACTTC. The encoded protein is CASSQGTSGGAAKNIQYF.